A selection of T cell receptor beta chains follows, all from one sample in a study of cytomegalovirus exposure and HLA in healthy donors. The protocol was immunoSEQ multiplex PCR, while the TCRdb copy is restricted to in-frame clones and leaves out a portion. Of some 170,000 clones detected, 80% to 85% appear once; the ten largest clones hold about 2%. The specimen was PBMCs. These receptors were collected from a woman between 25 and 40 years old in good health and CMV-seronegative. Each CDR3 is given with its conserved first and last residue. A D gene is named only where the DNA matches it firmly. A row's size may be missing; if present it is once, few, many or a size class.

>TRBJ2-7|TRBV7-8|-|-
TGTGCCAGCAGCCGAGGACAGACGTCGGATCCCTACGAGCAGTACTTC
CASSRGQTSDPYEQYF
>TRBJ1-6|TRBV5-4|-|few
TGTGCCAGCAGCTTGGGGAGCTCCTATAATTCACCCCTCCACTTT
CASSLGSSYNSPLHF
>TRBJ1-6|TRBV16|TRBD1|-
TGTGCCAGCAGCCCGGGACAGGGGAATAATTCACCCCTCCACTTT
CASSPGQGNNSPLHF
>TRBJ2-7|TRBV28|TRBD2|-
TGTGCCAGCAGTTTATCACGGACTAGTAGCAGCGAGCAGTACTTC
CASSLSRTSSSEQYF
>TRBJ1-4|TRBV6-1|-|once
TGTGCCAGTGCCAAAGGACTTGGAAATGAAAAACTGTTTTTT
CASAKGLGNEKLFF
>TRBJ2-3|TRBV7-3|TRBD1|-
TGTGCCAGCAGCGGGACAGGGGTTCCCACAGATACGCAGTATTTT
CASSGTGVPTDTQYF
>TRBJ2-1|TRBV11-3|-|-
TGTGCCAGCAGCCACCGGGACACTCTAGGCAATGAGCAGTTCTTC
CASSHRDTLGNEQFF
>TRBJ2-4|TRBV5-1|TRBD1|-
TGCGCCAGCAGCTCGGCGACAGGGACCAAAAACATTCAGTACTTC
CASSSATGTKNIQYF
>TRBJ2-5|TRBV27|TRBD1|once
TGTGCCAGCAGTTCTGGGACAGTCTTCCAGACCCAGTACTTC
CASSSGTVFQTQYF
>TRBJ2-5|TRBV19|TRBD1|once
TGTGCCAGTAGTACCACAGGGGAAGAGACCCAGTACTTC
CASSTTGEETQYF
>TRBJ1-2|TRBV29-1|-|-
TGCAGCGCTAATACAGCAGAATCCTATGGCTACACCTTC
CSANTAESYGYTF
>TRBJ2-7|TRBV30|TRBD2|-
TGTGCCTGGAGTGTGGGGCGGGAGCGGTACTTC
CAWSVGRERYF
>TRBJ1-2|TRBV11-2|TRBD1|once
TGTGCCAGCAGCTTAGCCCCACAGGGGGGCTATGGCTACACCTTC
CASSLAPQGGYGYTF
>TRBJ2-3|TRBV19|TRBD1|few
TGTGCCAGTAGTCGATTTTGGACAGGGATCACAGATACGCAGTATTTT
CASSRFWTGITDTQYF
>TRBJ2-7|TRBV7-8|-|-
TGTGCCAGCAGCCCTAGGACATCCGCCTACGAGCAGTACTTC
CASSPRTSAYEQYF
>TRBJ2-5|TRBV11-2|TRBD1|-
TGTGCCAGCAGCTTCTCACAGGGGGCGCAGACCCAGTACTTC
CASSFSQGAQTQYF